This T cell receptor (beta chain) was documented in a study of early T cells in non-severe SARS-CoV-2 infection. Study results and caveats: The study's VDJdb matching favored anti-spike CD8 responses and missed private and CD4 specificities.

The sample holds many counts of this clonotype. The antigen is undetermined. Unique molecular identifiers tagged individual cDNA molecules. TCRdb reprocessed the 5' RACE reads with MiXCR, giving one entry per CDR3 protein. Among around 68,000 distinct CDR3 sequences listed, more than 5.5% were seen once. The sequence came from an adult who was a healthcare worker with PCR-confirmed SARS-CoV-2 infection or an uninfected control (not recorded which). The specimen was whole blood, collected at baseline.

CDR3 loop: CSAPFSGRASEQFF. The CDR3 bases are TGCAGTGCCCCGTTTAGCGGGAGGGCCTCTGAGCAGTTCTTC. This chain connects TRBV20-1 to TRBJ2-1, with 11 bases fitting TRBD2. Trimming removed 6 bases from V and 9 bases from J; junction bases left unmatched: 10. CDR3 size: 14 residues. The V gene's germline CDR1 is DFQATT and CDR2 SNEGSKA (reference sequence).